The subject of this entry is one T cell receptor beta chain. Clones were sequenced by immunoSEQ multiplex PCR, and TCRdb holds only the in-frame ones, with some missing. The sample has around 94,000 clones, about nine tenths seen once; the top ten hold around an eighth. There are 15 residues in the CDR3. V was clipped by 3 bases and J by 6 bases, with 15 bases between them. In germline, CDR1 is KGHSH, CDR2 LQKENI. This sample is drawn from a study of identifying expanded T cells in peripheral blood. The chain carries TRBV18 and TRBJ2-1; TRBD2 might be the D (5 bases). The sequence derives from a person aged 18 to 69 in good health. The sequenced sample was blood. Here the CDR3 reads CASSPPQREGNEQFF. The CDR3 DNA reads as TGTGCCAGCTCACCTCCCCAGAGGGAAGGCAATGAGCAGTTCTTC.